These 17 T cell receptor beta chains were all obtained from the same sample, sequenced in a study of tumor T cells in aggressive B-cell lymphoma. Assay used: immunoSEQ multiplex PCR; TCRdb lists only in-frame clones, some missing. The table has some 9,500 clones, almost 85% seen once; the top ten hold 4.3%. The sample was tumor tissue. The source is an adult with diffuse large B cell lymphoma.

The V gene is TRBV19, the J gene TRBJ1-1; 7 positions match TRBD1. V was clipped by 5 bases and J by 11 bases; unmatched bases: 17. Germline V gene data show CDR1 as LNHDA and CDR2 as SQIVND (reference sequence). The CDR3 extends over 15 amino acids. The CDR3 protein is CASSALQGFGFVAFF. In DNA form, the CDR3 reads TGTGCCAGTAGTGCCCTACAGGGGTTCGGGTTTGTGGCTTTCTTT. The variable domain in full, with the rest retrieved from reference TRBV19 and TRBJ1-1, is DGGITQSPKYLFRKEGQNVTLSCEQNLNHDAMYWYRQDPGQGLRLIYYSQIVNDFQKGDIAEGYSVSREKKESFPLTVTSAQKNPTAFYLCASSALQGFGFVAFFGQGTRLTVV.

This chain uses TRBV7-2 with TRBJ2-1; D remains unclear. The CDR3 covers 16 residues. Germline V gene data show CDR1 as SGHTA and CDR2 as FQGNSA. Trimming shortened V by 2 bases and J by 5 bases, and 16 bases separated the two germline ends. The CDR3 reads CASSLSFGQRNNEQFF. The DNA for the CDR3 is TGTGCCAGCAGCTTAAGTTTTGGCCAGCGTAACAATGAGCAGTTCTTC.

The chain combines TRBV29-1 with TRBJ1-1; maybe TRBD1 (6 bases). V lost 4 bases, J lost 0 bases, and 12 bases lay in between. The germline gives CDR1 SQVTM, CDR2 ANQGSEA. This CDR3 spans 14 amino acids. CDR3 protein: CSVAGQSMNTEAFF. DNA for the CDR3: TGCAGCGTTGCAGGACAGAGCATGAACACTGAAGCTTTCTTT.

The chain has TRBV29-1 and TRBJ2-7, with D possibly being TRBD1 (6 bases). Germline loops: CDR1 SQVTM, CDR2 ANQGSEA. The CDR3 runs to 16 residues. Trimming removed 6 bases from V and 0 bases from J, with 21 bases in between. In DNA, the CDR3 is TGCAGCGTCCGCAAGGTAGGGGGATCCATCTCCTACGAGCAGTACTTC. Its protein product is CSVRKVGGSISYEQYF.

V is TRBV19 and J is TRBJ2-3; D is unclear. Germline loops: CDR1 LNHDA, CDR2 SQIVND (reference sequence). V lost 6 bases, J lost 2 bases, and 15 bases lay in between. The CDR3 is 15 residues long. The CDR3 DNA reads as TGTGCCAGTAGGAGTAGTGAGGCCATCACAGATACGCAGTATTTT. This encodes CASRSSEAITDTQYF.

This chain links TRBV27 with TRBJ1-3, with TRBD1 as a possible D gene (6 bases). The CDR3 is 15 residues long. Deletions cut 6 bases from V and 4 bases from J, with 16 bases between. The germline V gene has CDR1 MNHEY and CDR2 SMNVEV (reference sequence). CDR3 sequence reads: CASRRNRESGNTIYF. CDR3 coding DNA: TGTGCCAGCAGACGCAACAGGGAGTCCGGAAACACCATATATTTT.

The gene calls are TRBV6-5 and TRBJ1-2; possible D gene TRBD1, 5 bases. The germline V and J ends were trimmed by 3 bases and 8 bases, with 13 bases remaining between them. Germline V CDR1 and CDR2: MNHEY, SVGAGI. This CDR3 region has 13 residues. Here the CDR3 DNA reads TGTGCCAGCAGTTATATTGGGGGGAAAGGCTACACCTTC. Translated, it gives CASSYIGGKGYTF.

The CDR3 loop reads CAWSASRTGSNSPLHF. In nucleotides, the CDR3 is TGTGCCTGGAGTGCCTCCCGGACAGGATCGAATTCACCCCTCCACTTT. The chain employs TRBV30 and TRBJ1-6, with TRBD1 matching 7 bases. V shed 1 base and J 7 bases; nucleotides not matched to a gene: 10. Per germline, CDR1 GTSNPN and CDR2 SVGIG (reference sequence). The CDR3 spans 16 residues.

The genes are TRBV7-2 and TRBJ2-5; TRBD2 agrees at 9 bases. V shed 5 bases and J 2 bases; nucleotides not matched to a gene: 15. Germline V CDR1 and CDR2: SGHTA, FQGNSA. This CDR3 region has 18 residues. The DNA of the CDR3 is TGTGCCAGCAGCCAAAGGGGGACGAGCGGGAGGACTCAAGAGACCCAGTACTTC. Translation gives CASSQRGTSGRTQETQYF. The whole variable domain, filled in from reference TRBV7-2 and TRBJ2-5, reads GAGVSQSPSNKVTEKGKDVELRCDPISGHTALYWYRQSLGQGLEFLIYFQGNSAPDKSGLPSDRFSAERTGGSVSTLTIQRTQQEDSAVYLCASSQRGTSGRTQETQYFGPGTRLLVL.

CDR3 protein: CASSPRGLATTYEQYF. The DNA of the CDR3 is TGTGCCAGCAGCCCCCGGGGACTAGCGACAACCTACGAGCAGTACTTC. The chain uses TRBV7-9 and TRBJ2-7; 10 nucleotides agree with TRBD2. There are 16 residues in the CDR3. Per germline, CDR1 SEHNR and CDR2 FQNEAQ (reference sequence). V dropped 5 bases and J dropped 2; count of bases not matched to a gene: 9.

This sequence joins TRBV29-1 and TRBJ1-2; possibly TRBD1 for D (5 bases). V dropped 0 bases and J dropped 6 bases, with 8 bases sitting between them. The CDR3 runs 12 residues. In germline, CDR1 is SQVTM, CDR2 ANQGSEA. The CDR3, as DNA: TGCAGCGTTGAAGATCTAGGGGATGGCTACACCTTC. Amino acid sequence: CSVEDLGDGYTF.

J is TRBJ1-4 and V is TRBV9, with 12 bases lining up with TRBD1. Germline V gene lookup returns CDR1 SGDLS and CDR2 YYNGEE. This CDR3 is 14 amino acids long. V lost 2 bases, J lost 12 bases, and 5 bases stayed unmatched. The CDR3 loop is CASSVRDRGLQLFF. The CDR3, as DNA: TGTGCCAGCAGCGTTAGGGACAGGGGGCTTCAACTGTTTTTT.

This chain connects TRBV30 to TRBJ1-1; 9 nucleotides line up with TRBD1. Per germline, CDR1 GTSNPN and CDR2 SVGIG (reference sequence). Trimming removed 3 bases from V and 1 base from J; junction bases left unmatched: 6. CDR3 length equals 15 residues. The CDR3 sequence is CAWSRRQGGNTEAFF. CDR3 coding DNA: TGTGCCTGGAGCCGAAGACAGGGGGGGAACACTGAAGCTTTCTTT.

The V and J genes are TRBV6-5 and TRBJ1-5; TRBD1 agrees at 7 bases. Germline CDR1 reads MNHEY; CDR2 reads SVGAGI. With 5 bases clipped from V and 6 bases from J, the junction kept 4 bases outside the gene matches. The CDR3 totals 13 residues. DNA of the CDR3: TGTGCCAGCAGTCGGAGGGGGCTTCAGCCCCAGCATTTT. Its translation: CASSRRGLQPQHF.

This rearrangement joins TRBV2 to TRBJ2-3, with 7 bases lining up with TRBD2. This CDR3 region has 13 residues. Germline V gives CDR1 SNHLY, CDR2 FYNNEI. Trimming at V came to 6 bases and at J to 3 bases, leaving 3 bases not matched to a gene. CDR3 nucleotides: TGTGCCAGCAGGCGGGAGCGAACAGATACGCAGTATTTT. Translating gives CASRRERTDTQYF.

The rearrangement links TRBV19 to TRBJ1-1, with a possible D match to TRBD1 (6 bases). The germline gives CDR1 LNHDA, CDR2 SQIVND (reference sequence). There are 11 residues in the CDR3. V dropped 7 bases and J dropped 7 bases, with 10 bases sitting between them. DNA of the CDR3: TGTGCCAGTATCTGGGGGCGTGAAGCTTTCTTT. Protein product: CASIWGREAFF.

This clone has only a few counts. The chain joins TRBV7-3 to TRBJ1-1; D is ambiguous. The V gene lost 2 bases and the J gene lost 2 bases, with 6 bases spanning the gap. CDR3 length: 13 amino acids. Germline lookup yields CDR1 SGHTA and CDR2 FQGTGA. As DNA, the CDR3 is TGTGCCAGCAGCTTAGGCAGAAACACTGAAGCTTTCTTT. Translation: CASSLGRNTEAFF. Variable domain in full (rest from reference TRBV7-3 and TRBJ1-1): GAGVSQTPSNKVTEKGKYVELRCDPISGHTALYWYRQSLGQGPEFLIYFQGTGAADDSGLPNDRFFAVRPEGSVSTLKIQRTERGDSAVYLCASSLGRNTEAFFGQGTRLTVV.